One and the same sample provided the 20 T cell receptor beta chains below, sequenced in a study of blood T cell repertoires in COVID-19. TCRdb's table, derived via immunoSEQ multiplex PCR, lists solely in-frame clones and lacks some. The data show some 130,000 clones, roughly 84% seen once. The specimen sequenced was peripheral blood. The source is a woman aged 25 to 39 who had recovered from COVID-19.

The chain employs TRBV19 and TRBJ1-1; 7 bases match TRBD1. The CDR3 is made up of 15 amino acids. Per the germline V gene, CDR1 is LNHDA and CDR2 is SQIVND (reference sequence). Losses at the gene ends were 5 bases for V and 10 bases for J; bases not matched to a gene: 16. In DNA, the CDR3 is TGTGCCAGTAGTCTTCCCTCGACAGGGTCCTTAGGAGCTTTCTTT. This encodes CASSLPSTGSLGAFF.

This rearrangement joins TRBV19 to TRBJ1-5; D is unclear. The V and J ends lost 3 bases and 0 bases respectively, with 15 bases between them. Germline CDR1 and CDR2: LNHDA and SQIVND (reference sequence). This CDR3 is built from 17 residues. The CDR3 loop is CASSICRHLYSNQPQHF. The CDR3, as DNA: TGTGCCAGTAGTATTTGCAGGCATCTTTATAGCAATCAGCCCCAGCATTTT.

This clone appeared a few times. As DNA, the CDR3 is TGTGCCAGCTATGACAGAGAAGAGACCCAGTACTTC. Protein: CASYDREETQYF. This sequence joins TRBV2 and TRBJ2-5; tentatively, D is TRBD1 (5 bases). Germline V gene lookup returns CDR1 SNHLY and CDR2 FYNNEI. Between the trimmed V and J ends, which lost 8 bases and 3 bases, there was a span of 10 bases. There are 12 residues in the CDR3.

This clone was detected once. This rearrangement joins TRBV9 to TRBJ2-6, with 7 bases matching TRBD2. The germline V gene encodes CDR1 SGDLS and CDR2 YYNGEE. The CDR3 runs to 18 residues. The ends lost 4 bases at V and 0 bases at J; junction bases unmatched: 10. In DNA form, the CDR3 reads TGTGCCAGCAGCCAATCGGGACGGACTAGCTCTGGGGCCAACGTCCTGACTTTC. This encodes CASSQSGRTSSGANVLTF.

In this sample, this clone turned up a few times. This chain uses TRBV4-1 with TRBJ2-5; D not resolved. Trimming removed 0 bases from V and 4 bases from J, with 3 bases in between. This CDR3 is 12 amino acids long. CDR1 and CDR2 from the germline V gene are MGHRA and YSYEKL. The CDR3 bases are TGCGCCAGCAGCCAAGACTCAGAGACCCAGTACTTC. It translates to CASSQDSETQYF.

V usage is TRBV29-1 and J usage is TRBJ1-1; D is uncertain. Germline V lookup: CDR1 SQVTM, CDR2 ANQGSEA. V dropped 8 bases and J dropped 5 bases, with 18 bases sitting between them. The CDR3 has 13 amino acids. The CDR3 coding sequence is TGCAGCTTGCTAGACCCAGGAGGGACTGAAGCTTTCTTT. This sequence encodes CSLLDPGGTEAFF.

The chain employs TRBV7-3 and TRBJ2-1; 9 nucleotides align to TRBD1. CDR1 and CDR2 from the germline V gene are SGHTA and FQGTGA. The trim removed 5 bases at V and 10 bases at J, leaving 9 bases unmatched. The CDR3 has 14 residues. The CDR3 nucleotides are TGTGCCAGCAGCATTTCCGGGACAGGGCAGGAGCAGTTCTTC. Translated: CASSISGTGQEQFF.

The chain couples TRBV19 to TRBJ1-1; D unresolved. CDR1 is LNHDA and CDR2 is SQIVND in the germline V gene (reference sequence). Trimming stripped 3 bases from V and 0 bases from J, with 5 bases between. The CDR3 extends over 13 amino acids. CDR3 in amino acids: CASSINMNTEAFF. CDR3 nucleotides: TGTGCCAGTAGTATTAATATGAACACTGAAGCTTTCTTT.

The V call is TRBV6-1, the J call TRBJ1-1; 7 bases fit TRBD1. Germline V gene data show CDR1 as MNHNS and CDR2 as SASEGT. The CDR3 covers 14 residues. Trimming took 3 bases from V and 2 from J; bases not matched to a gene: 3. The CDR3 nucleotides are TGTGCCAGCAGTGACCAGGGGGGAAACACTGAAGCTTTCTTT. Its translation: CASSDQGGNTEAFF.

The chain carries TRBV10-2 and TRBJ1-5; D gene unclear. Trimming pared 1 base from V and 0 bases from J, leaving 10 bases between. CDR3 length: 16 residues. Germline assignment: CDR1 WSHSY and CDR2 SAAADI. The CDR3 sequence: CASSEWQVSSNQPQHF. The CDR3 DNA sequence: TGCGCCAGCAGTGAGTGGCAGGTGTCTAGCAATCAGCCCCAGCATTTT.

This rearrangement joins TRBV5-1 to TRBJ2-7; 14 nucleotides agree with TRBD2. Germline V gives CDR1 SGHRS, CDR2 YFSETQ. The length of the CDR3 is 15 residues. V was pared by 2 bases and J by 5 bases, with 3 bases of the junction left unmatched. The chain's CDR3 is CASSFGLAGGNEQYF. The CDR3 coding sequence is TGCGCCAGCAGCTTCGGACTAGCGGGAGGCAACGAGCAGTACTTC.

The V gene is TRBV19, the J gene TRBJ2-3, with 11 positions matching TRBD2. The CDR3 totals 18 residues. Germline values: CDR1 LNHDA, CDR2 SQIVND (reference sequence). V trimming: 0 bases; J trimming: 5 bases; junction bases outside the gene matches: 10. CDR3 DNA: TGTGCCAGTAGTATAGACGCAATCACTAGCGGGGGCGGAGATACGCAGTATTTT. This translates into CASSIDAITSGGGDTQYF.

The chain recombines TRBV19 with TRBJ2-3; 7 nucleotides agree with TRBD1. J lost 3 bases, V lost 3 bases, and 9 bases had no gene match. The CDR3 totals 16 residues. The germline V gene has CDR1 LNHDA and CDR2 SQIVND (reference sequence). The CDR3 spells CASSIPTARGTDTQYF. Here the CDR3 DNA reads TGTGCCAGTAGTATCCCGACAGCCAGGGGGACAGATACGCAGTATTTT. The full variable domain, rest sourced from reference TRBV19 and TRBJ2-3, is DGGITQSPKYLFRKEGQNVTLSCEQNLNHDAMYWYRQDPGQGLRLIYYSQIVNDFQKGDIAEGYSVSREKKESFPLTVTSAQKNPTAFYLCASSIPTARGTDTQYFGPGTRLTVL.

The chain combines TRBV6-6 with TRBJ2-2; a possible D gene is TRBD2 (5 bases). The V end lost 5 bases, the J end lost 6 bases, and 19 bases lay between the germline ends. Germline lookup yields CDR1 MNHNY and CDR2 SVGAGI (reference sequence). This CDR3 region has 16 residues. The CDR3 sequence: CASSRLPRERAGELFF. CDR3 DNA: TGTGCCAGCAGTCGACTACCTCGGGAACGTGCCGGGGAGCTGTTTTTT.

The chain uses TRBV30 and TRBJ1-4, with no clear D. The CDR3 consists of 14 residues. Germline loops: CDR1 GTSNPN, CDR2 SVGIG (reference sequence). V was cut by 5 bases and J by 7 bases, with 17 bases left in between. The chain's CDR3 is CAWLPGLGSEKLFF. The CDR3 region has the DNA TGTGCCTGGCTCCCGGGCCTGGGGAGTGAAAAACTGTTTTTT.

The J gene is TRBJ2-7, the V gene TRBV10-2; 8 positions agree with TRBD2. From germline, CDR1 is WSHSY and CDR2 SAAADI. The CDR3 is 14 amino acids. V lost 3 bases and J lost 2; bases outside the gene matches: 3. CDR3 protein: CASSDTGLAYEQYF. The CDR3 DNA is TGCGCCAGCAGTGACACGGGACTAGCCTACGAGCAGTACTTC.

The V and J genes are TRBV10-1 and TRBJ1-1; D unresolved. CDR1 WNHNN and CDR2 SYGVQD come from the germline V gene (reference sequence). Trimming removed 0 bases at V and 5 bases at J, with 7 bases between. The CDR3 sequence is 13 residues long. CDR3 residues: CASSESGPTEAFF. The CDR3 coding sequence is TGCGCCAGCAGTGAGTCCGGTCCAACTGAAGCTTTCTTT.

This clone was detected once. J is TRBJ2-7 and V is TRBV4-1; 7 bases map to TRBD2. Unmatched junction bases numbered 12, after V lost 0 bases and J lost 4 bases. This CDR3 spans 17 amino acids. Germline CDR1 MGHRA, CDR2 YSYEKL. The CDR3 loop reads CASSQEATLRGSYEQYF. As DNA, the CDR3 is TGCGCCAGCAGCCAAGAAGCCACCTTGCGGGGGTCTTACGAGCAGTACTTC.

The genes are TRBV19 and TRBJ2-6, with D uncertain. V gave up 6 bases and J gave up 0 bases, with 9 bases separating them. CDR3 size: 15 residues. The germline CDR1 and CDR2 sequences are LNHDA and SQIVND (reference sequence). CDR3 DNA: TGTGCCAGTAGCCTGTACAGCTCTGGGGCCAACGTCCTGACTTTC. Translating it yields CASSLYSSGANVLTF.

The V gene is TRBV6-5, the J gene TRBJ2-7; TRBD2 matches at 11 bases. V lost 6 bases and J lost 0; bases outside the gene matches: 1. Looked up from germline, CDR1 is MNHEY and CDR2 is SVGAGI. The CDR3 spans 14 residues. CDR3 DNA sequence: TGTGCCAGCAGCCTAGCGGGGGGCTCCTACGAGCAGTACTTC. This gives the protein CASSLAGGSYEQYF.